Each of the 27 T cell receptor beta chains below was sequenced from the same sample in a study of T cells after yellow fever vaccination. TCRdb re-derived calls from the 5' RACE reads in MiXCR, one entry per CDR3 protein. Of roughly 340,000 distinct CDR3 sequences in the sample, roughly 4.3% were seen once. The specimen was PBMCs, collected 5 days after the yellow fever booster vaccination. Receptor source: a man younger than 35 who received the YFV17D yellow fever vaccine.

This clonotype was observed at least ten times. V and J are TRBV12-3 or TRBV12-4 and TRBJ1-5; D gene uncertain. The CDR3 loop spans 12 amino acids. Deletions cut 3 bases from V and 2 bases from J, with 2 bases between. The CDR3, as DNA: TGTGCCAGCAGTTTTGGCAATCAGCCCCAGCATTTT. This gives the protein CASSFGNQPQHF.

This clonotype occurred many times. V is TRBV7-2 and J is TRBJ2-4; TRBD2 matches 9 bases. V gave up 3 bases and J gave up 0 bases; unmatched junction bases: 9. The CDR3 is 18 residues long. Germline loops: CDR1 SGHTA, CDR2 FQGNSA. CDR3 in amino acids: CASSLRLAGSIAKNIQYF. The DNA of the CDR3 is TGTGCCAGCAGCTTGCGTCTAGCGGGGAGTATAGCCAAAAACATTCAGTACTTC.

This clonotype occurred a few times. The chain carries TRBV19 and TRBJ2-1, with 7 bases that match TRBD2. V lost 3 bases, J lost 2 bases, and 4 bases stayed unmatched. Germline V CDR1 and CDR2: LNHDA, SQIVND (reference sequence). The CDR3 runs to 15 residues. This CDR3 is CASSMASGTYNEQFF. CDR3 nucleotides: TGTGCCAGTAGTATGGCTAGCGGTACCTACAATGAGCAGTTCTTC.

This clonotype was counted at least ten times. The chain has TRBV29-1 and TRBJ2-2; D is unresolved. Per germline, CDR1 SQVTM and CDR2 ANQGSEA. V lost 1 base to trimming and J lost 1 base, with 4 bases between them. This CDR3 is 13 amino acids long. The CDR3 reads CSVEAENTGELFF. As DNA, the CDR3 is TGCAGCGTTGAAGCCGAGAACACCGGGGAGCTGTTTTTT.

This clonotype was recorded at least ten times. J is TRBJ1-1 and V is TRBV12-3 or TRBV12-4; D remains unclear. The V gene lost 2 bases and the J gene lost 1 base, with 8 bases spanning the gap. The CDR3 has 14 amino acids. The CDR3 loop reads CASSLWRGNTEAFF. The CDR3 nucleotides are TGTGCCAGCAGTTTATGGCGCGGGAACACTGAAGCTTTCTTT.

The chain recombines TRBV6-2 or TRBV6-3 with TRBJ1-6, with 9 bases identical to TRBD1. The CDR3 loop spans 14 amino acids. V trimming: 5 bases; J trimming: 9 bases; junction bases outside the gene matches: 5. CDR1 and CDR2 from the germline V gene are MNHEY and SVGEGT. The CDR3 coding sequence is TGTGCCAGCAGTGTCCCGGGACAGGGTTCACCCCTCCACTTT. It is translated as CASSVPGQGSPLHF.

This clonotype has only a few counts. V gene TRBV4-3 combines with J gene TRBJ1-1; possibly TRBD1 for D (5 bases). There are 16 residues in the CDR3. The V and J ends lost 5 bases and 1 base respectively, with 17 bases between them. Germline assignment: CDR1 LGHNA and CDR2 YSLEER. DNA for the CDR3: TGCGCCAGCAGCTCCCACCAGGGACGGCAGAACACTGAAGCTTTCTTT. Translation gives CASSSHQGRQNTEAFF.

In this sample, this clonotype turned up a few times. This rearrangement joins TRBV28 to TRBJ2-3; 7 bases are a match to TRBD1. Germline V lookup: CDR1 MDHEN, CDR2 SYDVKM. The CDR3 contains 14 residues. With V trimmed by 7 bases and J by 3 bases, 7 bases remained unmatched. The CDR3 DNA reads TGTGCCAGCATCGCTCCGGGACAGACAGATACGCAGTATTTT. Protein product: CASIAPGQTDTQYF.

A few counts support this clonotype. This sequence joins TRBV20-1 and TRBJ1-5, with TRBD1 as a possible D gene (5 bases). The CDR3 is made up of 13 amino acids. Germline V lookup: CDR1 DFQATT, CDR2 SNEGSKA (reference sequence). Trimming left V 5 bases short and J 9 bases short, with 17 bases between. CDR3 sequence: CSARPSGGGPQHF. For the CDR3, the DNA is TGCAGTGCTCGCCCGTCGGGGGGGGGGCCCCAGCATTTT.

This chain uses TRBV5-1 with TRBJ2-3, with TRBD1 matching over 7 bases. The CDR3 is made up of 14 amino acids. CDR1 SGHRS and CDR2 YFSETQ come from the germline V gene. The ends lost 6 bases at V and 2 bases at J; junction bases unmatched: 6. CDR3 region: CASKRQGHTDTQYF. DNA of the CDR3: TGCGCCAGCAAAAGACAGGGACACACAGATACGCAGTATTTT. The full variable domain, its missing parts supplied by reference TRBV5-1 and TRBJ2-3, is KAGVTQTPRYLIKTRGQQVTLSCSPISGHRSVSWYQQTPGQGLQFLFEYFSETQRNKGNFPGRFSGRQFSNSRSEMNVSTLELGDSALYLCASKRQGHTDTQYFGPGTRLTVL.

This clonotype was seen more than once but under ten times. The chain recombines TRBV6-5 with TRBJ2-5, with a tentative D call TRBD2 (5 bases). The CDR3 consists of 14 residues. Between the trimmed V and J ends, which lost 8 bases and 0 bases, there was a span of 13 bases. Germline V gene lookup returns CDR1 MNHEY and CDR2 SVGAGI. CDR3 sequence reads: CASQTAEYQETQYF. The DNA for the CDR3 is TGTGCCAGCCAAACAGCGGAGTACCAAGAGACCCAGTACTTC.

The CDR3 loop reads CSARDPGSNQPQHF. The CDR3 coding sequence is TGCAGTGCTAGAGATCCGGGGTCCAATCAGCCCCAGCATTTT. The V gene is TRBV20-1, the J gene TRBJ1-5; the D is unclear. The CDR3 extends over 14 amino acids. The germline CDR1 and CDR2 sequences are DFQATT and SNEGSKA (reference sequence). V was shortened by 0 bases and J by 3 bases, with 9 bases between the two germline ends.

DNA of the CDR3: TGCAGTGCACTACTAGTTAGGGACCCATCCTACGAGCAGTACTTC. Protein sequence: CSALLVRDPSYEQYF. The chain couples TRBV20-1 to TRBJ2-7; D assignment may be TRBD1 or TRBD2 (5 bases each). Germline CDR1 DFQATT, CDR2 SNEGSKA (reference sequence). This CDR3 comprises 15 residues. The ends were cut back, 6 bases at V and 1 base at J, with 19 bases in the middle.

CDR3 sequence reads: CASSQRGTHNEQFF. CDR3 nucleotide sequence: TGTGCCAGCAGCCAAAGGGGGACACACAATGAGCAGTTCTTC. The chain couples TRBV4-2 to TRBJ2-1; a possible D gene is TRBD1 (6 bases). Per germline, CDR1 LGHNA and CDR2 YNFKEQ. Trimming cost V 2 bases and J 5 bases, with 10 bases left between them. This CDR3 contains 14 residues.

V gene TRBV4-3 combines with J gene TRBJ1-5; no firm D call. The CDR3 consists of 14 residues. The germline V gene encodes CDR1 LGHNA and CDR2 YSLEER. Trimming removed 4 bases at V and 7 bases at J, with 14 bases between. CDR3 sequence (DNA): TGCGCCAGCAGCCGAACCGGGGTGGGGCAGCCCCAGCATTTT. It codes for CASSRTGVGQPQHF.

This clonotype occurred a few times. The rearrangement uses TRBV7-3 and TRBJ2-1; no reliable D call. V was shortened by 8 bases and J by 7 bases, with 12 bases between the two germline ends. This CDR3 has 12 amino acids. In germline, CDR1 is SGHTA, CDR2 FQGTGA. The CDR3, as DNA: TGTGCCAGCTGGGCGAGTCGGAATGAGCAGTTCTTC. This encodes CASWASRNEQFF.

The V gene is TRBV7-2, the J gene TRBJ2-7; D is ambiguous. Germline CDR1 reads SGHTA; CDR2 reads FQGNSA. The CDR3 has 13 residues. Trimming took off 4 bases at V and 2 bases at J, with 9 bases between the two ends. In DNA form, the CDR3 reads TGTGCCAGCAGCTCCACAGAGACCTACGAGCAGTACTTC. Protein: CASSSTETYEQYF.

V gene TRBV20-1 combines with J gene TRBJ2-5; 7 bases fit TRBD2. This CDR3 region has 14 residues. Looked up from germline, CDR1 is DFQATT and CDR2 is SNEGSKA (reference sequence). Trimming at V came to 3 bases and at J to 1 base, leaving 5 bases not matched to a gene. The CDR3 DNA reads TGCAGTGCTAGGGGACTATTGTTCCAAGAGACCCAGTACTTC. Protein sequence: CSARGLLFQETQYF.

The gene calls are TRBV20-1 and TRBJ1-2; D is perhaps TRBD1 (6 bases). This CDR3 comprises 13 residues. Trimming removed 1 base from V and 5 bases from J, with 11 bases in between. Germline V gene lookup returns CDR1 DFQATT and CDR2 SNEGSKA (reference sequence). CDR3 sequence (DNA): TGCAGTGCTAGAGTGGGGGCGGAGTATGGCTACACCTTC. It codes for CSARVGAEYGYTF.

This clonotype was detected many times. The chain uses TRBV7-3 and TRBJ1-2; 8 bases agree with TRBD1. CDR1 is SGHTA and CDR2 is FQGTGA in the germline V gene. After removal of 4 bases from V and 4 bases from J, the junction contained 2 bases not matched to a gene. The CDR3 is 13 amino acids. The CDR3 spells CASSWGQAYGYTF. CDR3 DNA: TGTGCCAGCAGCTGGGGACAGGCCTATGGCTACACCTTC.

The chain has TRBV12-3 or TRBV12-4 and TRBJ1-4; D is unresolved. Trimming removed 6 bases from V and 3 bases from J, with 14 bases in between. CDR3 length: 15 amino acids. The CDR3 loop reads CASSPFAGANEKLFF. The CDR3 bases are TGTGCCAGCAGCCCTTTCGCAGGCGCTAATGAAAAACTGTTTTTT.

The rearrangement uses TRBV23-1 and TRBJ2-3; 9 positions match TRBD2. TRBV23-1 is filed as an ORF, its function uncertain. With V trimmed by 0 bases and J by 3 bases, 7 bases remained unmatched. CDR3 length: 17 residues. The CDR3: CASSQSEGLAVTDTQYF. CDR3 coding DNA: TGCGCCAGCAGTCAATCGGAGGGACTAGCTGTGACAGATACGCAGTATTTT.

The V and J genes are TRBV6-6 and TRBJ1-5, with no clear D. This CDR3 spans 13 amino acids. The ends were cut back, 0 bases at V and 5 bases at J, with 5 bases in the middle. Germline lookup yields CDR1 MNHNY and CDR2 SVGAGI (reference sequence). This CDR3 reads CASSYSPYQPQHF. CDR3 nucleotides: TGTGCCAGCAGTTACTCCCCGTATCAGCCCCAGCATTTT.

There are a few counts of this clonotype. This sequence joins TRBV7-2 and TRBJ2-2; 9 bases line up with TRBD1. Trimming took 1 base from V and 5 from J; bases not matched to a gene: 8. CDR3 length: 17 amino acids. Germline values: CDR1 SGHTA, CDR2 FQGNSA. CDR3 amino acids: CASSLGTGAVETGELFF. The CDR3 DNA follows: TGTGCCAGCAGCTTAGGGACAGGGGCAGTGGAGACCGGGGAGCTGTTTTTT. Using reference TRBV7-2 and TRBJ2-2 for the parts outside the CDR3, the full variable domain is GAGVSQSPSNKVTEKGKDVELRCDPISGHTALYWYRQSLGQGLEFLIYFQGNSAPDKSGLPSDRFSAERTGGSVSTLTIQRTQQEDSAVYLCASSLGTGAVETGELFFGEGSRLTVL.

For the CDR3, the DNA is TGCGCCAGCAGCTTGGCCGATACGCACAATGAGCAGTTCTTC. It specifies CASSLADTHNEQFF. V and J are TRBV5-1 and TRBJ2-1; D not resolved. Deletions cut 0 bases from V and 5 bases from J, with 9 bases between. This CDR3 has 14 residues. Germline assignment: CDR1 SGHRS and CDR2 YFSETQ. Full variable domain (outside the CDR3, taken from reference TRBV5-1 and TRBJ2-1): KAGVTQTPRYLIKTRGQQVTLSCSPISGHRSVSWYQQTPGQGLQFLFEYFSETQRNKGNFPGRFSGRQFSNSRSEMNVSTLELGDSALYLCASSLADTHNEQFFGPGTRLTVL.

The chain has TRBV5-5 and TRBJ1-6; D gene uncertain. CDR3 length: 16 amino acids. Per the germline V gene, CDR1 is SGHKS and CDR2 is YYEKEE (reference sequence). Trimming took 0 bases from V and 6 from J, leaving 13 bases between them. The CDR3 DNA reads TGTGCCAGCAGCTTGGTTTTCAGCCCCCTTAATTCACCCCTCCACTTT. Its protein is CASSLVFSPLNSPLHF.

The chain has TRBV7-9 and TRBJ2-6, with a tentative D call TRBD2 (7 bases). The germline CDR1 and CDR2 sequences are SEHNR and FQNEAQ (reference sequence). The ends were cut back, 5 bases at V and 10 bases at J, with 27 bases in the middle. This CDR3 is 18 amino acids long. In nucleotides, the CDR3 is TGTGCCAGCAGCGCCCTGCCGGGGGGCCCCGTCAAAAGGAACGTCCTGACTTTC. Its protein is CASSALPGGPVKRNVLTF.